Listed here is a single T cell receptor (beta chain). Its target is not known. The entry originates in a study of cytomegalovirus exposure and HLA in healthy donors. Regarding the study as a whole: Common viral pathogens were later found to be apparently linked to several of the most significant clusters. Segments of the TCR beta V type were, in most cases, productive about 87% or about 30% of the time in an earlier analysis.

PCR primers comprised 60 Vbeta and 13 Jbeta primers. TCRdb's copy holds only in-frame clones and misses some; the assay was immunoSEQ multiplex PCR. This table has approximately 160,000 clones, approximately 80% appearing once. CDR1 and CDR2 from the germline V gene are LNHDA and SQIVND (reference sequence). V shed 5 bases and J 4 bases; nucleotides not matched to a gene: 4. CDR3 size: 13 residues. The chain combines TRBV19 with TRBJ1-1; 7 bases line up with TRBD1. Sequenced material: PBMCs. The source is a young woman in good health and CMV-seronegative. The CDR3: CASSGQEITEAFF. CDR3 DNA sequence: TGTGCCAGTAGTGGACAGGAGATCACTGAAGCTTTCTTT.